One and the same sample provided the 3 T cell receptor beta chains below, sequenced in a study of T cells in localized non-small cell lung cancer. Assay used: immunoSEQ multiplex PCR; TCRdb lists only in-frame clones, some missing. This sample yields 10,000 to 15,000 clones, of which around 85% are seen a single time; about 20% belongs to the top ten. The sample in question was peripheral blood, obtained before any cancer treatment. These receptors came from a male donor older than 55 with stage I lung adenocarcinoma.

V and J are TRBV27 and TRBJ1-6; D gene unclear. Between the trimmed V and J ends, which lost 0 bases and 6 bases, there was a span of 9 bases. Per germline, CDR1 MNHEY and CDR2 SMNVEV (reference sequence). This CDR3 is 15 amino acids long. The CDR3 sequence is CASSLSNSFNSPLHF. The CDR3 bases are TGTGCCAGCAGTTTATCGAACAGCTTTAATTCACCCCTCCACTTT.

The chain combines TRBV7-2 with TRBJ2-4; tentatively, D is TRBD1 (5 bases). This CDR3 has 16 residues. Trimming pared 5 bases from V and 0 bases from J, leaving 14 bases between. Germline V gives CDR1 SGHTA, CDR2 FQGNSA. CDR3 sequence (DNA): TGTGCCAGCAGCCCCCAAAGGGGAAGAGCCAAAAACATTCAGTACTTC. As protein: CASSPQRGRAKNIQYF. The full variable domain, in which reference TRBV7-2 and TRBJ2-4 provide the parts outside the CDR3, is GAGVSQSPSNKVTEKGKDVELRCDPISGHTALYWYRQSLGQGLEFLIYFQGNSAPDKSGLPSDRFSAERTGGSVSTLTIQRTQQEDSAVYLCASSPQRGRAKNIQYFGAGTRLSVL.

The chain employs TRBV28 and TRBJ1-1; the D gene is possibly TRBD1 (5 bases). Germline CDR1 is MDHEN and CDR2 is SYDVKM. This CDR3 comprises 16 residues. The germline V and J ends were trimmed by 6 bases and 5 bases, with 22 bases remaining between them. CDR3: CASSPSGEPEITEAFF. CDR3 DNA: TGTGCCAGCAGCCCCTCGGGGGAACCCGAGATAACTGAAGCTTTCTTT.